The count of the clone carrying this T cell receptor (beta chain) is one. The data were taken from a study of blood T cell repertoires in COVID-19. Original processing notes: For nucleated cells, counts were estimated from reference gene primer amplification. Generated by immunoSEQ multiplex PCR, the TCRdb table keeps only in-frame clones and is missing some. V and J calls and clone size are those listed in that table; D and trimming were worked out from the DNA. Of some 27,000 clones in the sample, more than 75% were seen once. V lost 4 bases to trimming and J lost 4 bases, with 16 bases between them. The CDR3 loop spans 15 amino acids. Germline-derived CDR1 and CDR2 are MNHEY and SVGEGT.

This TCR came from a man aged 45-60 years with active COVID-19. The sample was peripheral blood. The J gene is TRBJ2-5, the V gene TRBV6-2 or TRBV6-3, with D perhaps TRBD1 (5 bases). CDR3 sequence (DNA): TGTGCCAGCAGTTCACTGGACAAGCTTGGAGAGACCCAGTACTTC. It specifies CASSSLDKLGETQYF.